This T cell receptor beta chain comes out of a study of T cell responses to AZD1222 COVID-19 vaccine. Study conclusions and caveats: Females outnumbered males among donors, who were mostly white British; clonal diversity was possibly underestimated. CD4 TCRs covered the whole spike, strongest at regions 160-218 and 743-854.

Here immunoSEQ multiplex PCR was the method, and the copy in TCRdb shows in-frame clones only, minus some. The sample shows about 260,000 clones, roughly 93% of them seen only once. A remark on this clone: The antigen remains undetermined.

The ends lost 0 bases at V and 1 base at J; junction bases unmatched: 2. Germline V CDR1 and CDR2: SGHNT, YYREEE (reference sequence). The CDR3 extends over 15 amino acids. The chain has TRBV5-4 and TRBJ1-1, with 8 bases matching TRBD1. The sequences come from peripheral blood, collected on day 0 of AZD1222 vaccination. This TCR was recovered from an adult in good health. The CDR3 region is CASSLEQGGNTEAFF. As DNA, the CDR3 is TGTGCCAGCAGCTTGGAACAGGGGGGGAACACTGAAGCTTTCTTT. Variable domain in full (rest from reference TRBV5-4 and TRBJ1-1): ETGVTQSPTHLIKTRGQQVTLRCSSQSGHNTVSWYQQALGQGPQFIFQYYREEENGRGNFPPRFSGLQFPNYSSELNVNALELDDSALYLCASSLEQGGNTEAFFGQGTRLTVV.